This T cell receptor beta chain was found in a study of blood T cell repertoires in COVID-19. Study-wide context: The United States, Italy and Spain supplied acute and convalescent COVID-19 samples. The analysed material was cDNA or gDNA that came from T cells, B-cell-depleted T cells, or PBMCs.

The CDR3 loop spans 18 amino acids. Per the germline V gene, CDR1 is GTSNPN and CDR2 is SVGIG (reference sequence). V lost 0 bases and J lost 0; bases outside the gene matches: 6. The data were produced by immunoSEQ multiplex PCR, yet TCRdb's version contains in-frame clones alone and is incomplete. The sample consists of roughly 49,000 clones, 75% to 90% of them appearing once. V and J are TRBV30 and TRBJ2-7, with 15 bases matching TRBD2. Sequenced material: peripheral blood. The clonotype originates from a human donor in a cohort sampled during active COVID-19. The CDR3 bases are TGTGCCTGGAGTGTCTCGGGACTAGCGGGGGGCTTCTCCTACGAGCAGTACTTC. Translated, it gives CAWSVSGLAGGFSYEQYF. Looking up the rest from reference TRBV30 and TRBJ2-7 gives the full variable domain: SQTIHQWPATLVQPVGSPLSLECTVEGTSNPNLYWYRQAAGRGLQLLFYSVGIGQISSEVPQNLSASRPQDRQFILSSKKLLLSDSGFYLCAWSVSGLAGGFSYEQYFGPGTRLTVT.